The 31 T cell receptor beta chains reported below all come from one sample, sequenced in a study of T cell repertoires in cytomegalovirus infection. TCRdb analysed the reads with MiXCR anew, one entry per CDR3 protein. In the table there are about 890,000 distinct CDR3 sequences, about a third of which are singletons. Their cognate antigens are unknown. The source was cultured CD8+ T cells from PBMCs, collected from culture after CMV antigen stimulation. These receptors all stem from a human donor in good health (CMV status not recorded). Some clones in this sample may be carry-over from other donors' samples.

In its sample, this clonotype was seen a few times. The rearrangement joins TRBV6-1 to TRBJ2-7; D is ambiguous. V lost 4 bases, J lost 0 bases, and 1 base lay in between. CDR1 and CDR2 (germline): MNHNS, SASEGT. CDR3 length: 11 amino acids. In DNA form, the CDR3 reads TGTGCCAGCAGTGTCTCCTACGAGCAGTACGTC. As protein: CASSVSYEQYV.

CDR3 DNA sequence: TGCGCCAGACCGGGACACAGCTCCTATAATTCACCCCTCCACTTT. This translates into CARPGHSSYNSPLHF. The chain has TRBV5-1 and TRBJ1-6, with D maybe TRBD1 (6 bases). The CDR3 consists of 15 residues. The V end was cut by 8 bases, the J end by 0 bases, with 12 bases between. CDR1 is SGHRS and CDR2 is YFSETQ in the germline V gene. The full variable domain, rest sourced from reference TRBV5-1 and TRBJ1-6, is KAGVTQTPRYLIKTRGQQVTLSCSPISGHRSVSWYQQTPGQGLQFLFEYFSETQRNKGNFPGRFSGRQFSNSRSEMNVSTLELGDSALYLCARPGHSSYNSPLHFGNGTRLTVT.

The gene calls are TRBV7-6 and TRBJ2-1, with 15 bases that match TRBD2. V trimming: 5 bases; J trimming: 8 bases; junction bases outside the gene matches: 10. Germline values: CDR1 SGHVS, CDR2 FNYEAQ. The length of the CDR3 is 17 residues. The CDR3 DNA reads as TGTGCCAGCAGCCCGAGGACTAGCGGGGGGGCTGTCGATGAGCAGTTCTTC. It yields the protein CASSPRTSGGAVDEQFF.

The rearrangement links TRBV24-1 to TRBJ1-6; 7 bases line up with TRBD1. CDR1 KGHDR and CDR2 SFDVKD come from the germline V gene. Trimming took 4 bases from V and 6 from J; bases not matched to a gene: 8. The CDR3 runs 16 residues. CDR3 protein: CATSDLYDRANSPLHF. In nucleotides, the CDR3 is TGTGCCACCAGTGACCTTTATGACAGGGCTAATTCACCCCTCCACTTT.

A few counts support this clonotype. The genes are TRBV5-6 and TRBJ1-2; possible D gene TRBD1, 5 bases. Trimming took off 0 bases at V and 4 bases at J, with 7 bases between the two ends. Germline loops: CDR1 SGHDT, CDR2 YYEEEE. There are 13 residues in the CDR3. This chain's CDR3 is CASSLGQSYGYTF. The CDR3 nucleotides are TGTGCCAGCAGCTTGGGACAGAGCTATGGCTACACCTTC. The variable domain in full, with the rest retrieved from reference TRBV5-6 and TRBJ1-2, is DAGVTQSPTHLIKTRGQQVTLRCSPKSGHDTVSWYQQALGQGPQFIFQYYEEEERQRGNFPDRFSGHQFPNYSSELNVNALLLGDSALYLCASSLGQSYGYTFGSGTRLTVV.

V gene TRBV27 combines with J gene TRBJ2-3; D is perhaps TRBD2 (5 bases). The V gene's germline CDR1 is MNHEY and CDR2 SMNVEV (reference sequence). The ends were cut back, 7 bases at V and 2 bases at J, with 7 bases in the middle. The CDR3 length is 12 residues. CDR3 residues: CASKTNTDTQYF. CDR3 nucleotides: TGTGCCAGCAAGACTAACACAGATACGCAGTATTTT.

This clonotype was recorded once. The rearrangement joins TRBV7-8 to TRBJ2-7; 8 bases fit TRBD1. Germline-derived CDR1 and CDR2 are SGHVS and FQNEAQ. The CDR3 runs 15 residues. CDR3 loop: CTSSLGQGAKNEQYV. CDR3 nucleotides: TGTACCAGCAGCTTAGGGCAGGGGGCTAAGAACGAGCAGTACGTC.

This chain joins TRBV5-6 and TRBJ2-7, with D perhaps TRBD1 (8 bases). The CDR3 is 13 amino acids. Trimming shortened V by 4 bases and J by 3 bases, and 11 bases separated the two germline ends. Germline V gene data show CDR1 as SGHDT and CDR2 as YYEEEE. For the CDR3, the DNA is TGTGCCAGCAGCCACAGGGGGGGCTACGAGCAGTACTTC. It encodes CASSHRGGYEQYF.

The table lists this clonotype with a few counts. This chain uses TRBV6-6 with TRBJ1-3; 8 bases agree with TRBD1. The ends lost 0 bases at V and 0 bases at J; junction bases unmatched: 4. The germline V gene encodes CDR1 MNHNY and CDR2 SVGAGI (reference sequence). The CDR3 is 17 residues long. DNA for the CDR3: TGTGCCAGCAGTTACTCGGGACAGGAGGGCTCTGGAAACACCATATATTTT. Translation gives CASSYSGQEGSGNTIYF.

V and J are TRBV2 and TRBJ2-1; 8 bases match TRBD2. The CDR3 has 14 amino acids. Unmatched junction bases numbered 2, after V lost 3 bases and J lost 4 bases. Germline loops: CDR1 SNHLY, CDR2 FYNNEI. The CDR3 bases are TGTGCCAGCAGTGATAGCGGGACGTACAATGAGCAGTTCTTC. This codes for CASSDSGTYNEQFF.

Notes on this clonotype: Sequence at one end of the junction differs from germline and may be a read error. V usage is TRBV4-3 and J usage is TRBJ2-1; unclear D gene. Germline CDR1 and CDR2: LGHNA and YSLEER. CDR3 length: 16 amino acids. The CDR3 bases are TGCGCCAGCACCCAAAGCTACAGCTACCATAACAATGAGCAGTTCTTC. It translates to CASTQSYSYHNNEQFF.

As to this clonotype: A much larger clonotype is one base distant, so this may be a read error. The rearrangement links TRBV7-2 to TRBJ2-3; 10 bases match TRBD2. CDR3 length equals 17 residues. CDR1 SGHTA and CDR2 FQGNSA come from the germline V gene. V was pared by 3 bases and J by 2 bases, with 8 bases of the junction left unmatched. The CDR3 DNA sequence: TGTGCCAGCAGCTTCAAACTAGCGGGGCACATCACAGATACGCAGTATTTT. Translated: CASSFKLAGHITDTQYF.

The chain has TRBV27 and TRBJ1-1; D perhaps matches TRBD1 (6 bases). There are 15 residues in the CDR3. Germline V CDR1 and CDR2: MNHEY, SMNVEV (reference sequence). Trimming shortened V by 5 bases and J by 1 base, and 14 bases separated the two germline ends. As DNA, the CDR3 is TGTGCCAGCAGTATTACAGGGAACCGGAACACTGAAGCTTTCTTT. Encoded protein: CASSITGNRNTEAFF.

The CDR3 DNA reads TGTGCCAGCAGTGGGTGGGCGCTGTTCACAGATACGCAGTATTTT. Translation: CASSGWALFTDTQYF. J is TRBJ2-3 and V is TRBV6-1; D gene ambiguous. This CDR3 comprises 15 residues. Germline V CDR1 and CDR2: MNHNS, SASEGT. The V and J ends lost 4 bases and 2 bases respectively, with 13 bases between them.

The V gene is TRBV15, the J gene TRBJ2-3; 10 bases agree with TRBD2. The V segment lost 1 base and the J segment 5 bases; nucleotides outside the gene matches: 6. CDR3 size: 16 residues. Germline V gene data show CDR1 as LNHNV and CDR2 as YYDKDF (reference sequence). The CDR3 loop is CATSRAPSGGKDTQYF. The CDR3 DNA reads TGTGCCACCAGCAGAGCTCCTAGCGGGGGAAAAGATACGCAGTATTTT.

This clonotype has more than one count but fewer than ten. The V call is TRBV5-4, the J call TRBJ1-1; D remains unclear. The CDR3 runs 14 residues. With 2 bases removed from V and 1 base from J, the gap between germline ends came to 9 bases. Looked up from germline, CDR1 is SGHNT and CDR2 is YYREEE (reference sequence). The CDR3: CASSFSTSNTEAFF. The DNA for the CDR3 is TGTGCCAGCAGCTTTAGTACTTCGAACACTGAAGCTTTCTTT.

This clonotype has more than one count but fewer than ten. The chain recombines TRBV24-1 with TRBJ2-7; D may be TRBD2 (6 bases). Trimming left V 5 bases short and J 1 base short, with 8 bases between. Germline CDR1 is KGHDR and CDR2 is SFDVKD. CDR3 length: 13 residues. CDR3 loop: CATSAGESYEQYF. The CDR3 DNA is TGTGCCACCAGTGCGGGAGAATCCTACGAGCAGTACTTC.

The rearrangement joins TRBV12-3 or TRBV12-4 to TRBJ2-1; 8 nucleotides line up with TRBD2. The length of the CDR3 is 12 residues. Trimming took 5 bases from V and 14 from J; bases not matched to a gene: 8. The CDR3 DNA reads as TGTGCCAGCAGTCCCGGGGCGGGGGGTGAGTTCTTC. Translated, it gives CASSPGAGGEFF.

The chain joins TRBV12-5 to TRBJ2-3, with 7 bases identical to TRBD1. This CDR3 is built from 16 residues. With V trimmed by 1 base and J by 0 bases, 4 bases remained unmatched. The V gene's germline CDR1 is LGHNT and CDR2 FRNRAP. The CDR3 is CASGLAGTASTDTQYF. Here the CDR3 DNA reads TGTGCTAGTGGTTTGGCCGGGACAGCTAGCACAGATACGCAGTATTTT.

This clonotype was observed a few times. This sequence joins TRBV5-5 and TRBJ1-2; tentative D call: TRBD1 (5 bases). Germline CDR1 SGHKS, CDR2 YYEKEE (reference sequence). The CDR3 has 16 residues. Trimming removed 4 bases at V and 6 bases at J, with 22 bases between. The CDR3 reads CASSPEPGRLLDGYTF. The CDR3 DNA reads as TGTGCCAGCAGCCCAGAACCGGGACGGCTACTAGATGGCTACACCTTC.

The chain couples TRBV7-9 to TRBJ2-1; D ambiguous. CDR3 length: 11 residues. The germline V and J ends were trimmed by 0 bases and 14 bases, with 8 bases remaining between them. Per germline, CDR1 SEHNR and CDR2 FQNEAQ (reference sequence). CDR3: CASSLAGMKFF. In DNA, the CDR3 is TGTGCCAGCAGCTTAGCGGGCATGAAGTTCTTC.

For the CDR3, the DNA is TGTGCCAGCAGCCTGTGCGGTCTAGCCAAAAACATTCAGTACTTC. It encodes CASSLCGLAKNIQYF. V usage is TRBV27 and J usage is TRBJ2-4; no firm D call. CDR1 and CDR2 (germline): MNHEY, SMNVEV (reference sequence). V gave up 6 bases and J gave up 0 bases, with 12 bases separating them. The CDR3 contains 15 residues.

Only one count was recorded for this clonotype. The CDR3 loop reads CASSYSWGDTQYF. Here the CDR3 DNA reads TGTGCCAGCAGTTACTCGTGGGGGGATACGCAGTATTTT. J is TRBJ2-3 and V is TRBV6-5; D possibly matches TRBD1 or TRBD2 (5 bases each). Trimming left V 0 bases short and J 6 bases short, with 7 bases between. CDR1 and CDR2 from the germline V gene are MNHEY and SVGAGI. The CDR3 runs to 13 residues.

The DNA of the CDR3 is TGTGCCACCAGTCCGAGGGGAAACCTCTACGAGCAGTACTTC. Protein sequence: CATSPRGNLYEQYF. This chain joins TRBV24-1 and TRBJ2-7; D tentatively fits TRBD1 or TRBD2 (5 bases each). Per germline, CDR1 KGHDR and CDR2 SFDVKD. Trimming removed 6 bases at V and 3 bases at J, with 14 bases between. This CDR3 is 14 amino acids long.

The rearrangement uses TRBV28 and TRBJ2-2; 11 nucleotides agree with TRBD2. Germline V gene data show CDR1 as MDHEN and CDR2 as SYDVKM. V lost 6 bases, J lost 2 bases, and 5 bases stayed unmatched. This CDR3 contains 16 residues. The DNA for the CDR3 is TGTGCCAGCAGCCCCCTAGCGGGGGGAAACACCGGGGAGCTGTTTTTT. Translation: CASSPLAGGNTGELFF.

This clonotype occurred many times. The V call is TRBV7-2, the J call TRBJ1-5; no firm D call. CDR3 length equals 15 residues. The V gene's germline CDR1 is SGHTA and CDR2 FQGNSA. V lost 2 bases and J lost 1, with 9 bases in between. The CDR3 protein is CASSLNAGSNQPQHF. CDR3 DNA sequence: TGTGCCAGCAGCTTAAATGCGGGGAGCAATCAGCCCCAGCATTTT.

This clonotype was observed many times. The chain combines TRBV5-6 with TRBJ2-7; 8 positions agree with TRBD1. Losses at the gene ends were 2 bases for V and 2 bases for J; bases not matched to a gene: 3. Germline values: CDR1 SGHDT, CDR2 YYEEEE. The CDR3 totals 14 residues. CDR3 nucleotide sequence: TGTGCCAGCAGCTTCGGGACAGGCCCCTACGAGCAGTACGTC. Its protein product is CASSFGTGPYEQYV.

This CDR3 reads CASSQDHTAGSYNEQFF. The CDR3, as DNA: TGCGCCAGCAGCCAAGATCACACGGCAGGGTCCTACAATGAGCAGTTCTTC. The chain carries TRBV4-3 and TRBJ2-1; possibly TRBD1 for D (5 bases). The CDR3 spans 17 residues. Trimming cost V 0 bases and J 1 base, with 13 bases left between them. Germline CDR1 and CDR2: LGHNA and YSLEER.

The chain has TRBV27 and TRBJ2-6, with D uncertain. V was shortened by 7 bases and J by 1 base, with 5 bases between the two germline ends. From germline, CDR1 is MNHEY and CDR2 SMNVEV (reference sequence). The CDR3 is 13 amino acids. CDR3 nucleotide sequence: TGTGCCAGCACGAGATCTGGGGCCAACGTCCTGACTTTC. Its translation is CASTRSGANVLTF.

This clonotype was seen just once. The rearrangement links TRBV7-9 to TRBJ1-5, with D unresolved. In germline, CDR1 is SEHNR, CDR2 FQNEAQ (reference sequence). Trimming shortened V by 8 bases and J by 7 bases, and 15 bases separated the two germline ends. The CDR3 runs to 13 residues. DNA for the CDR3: TGTGCCAGCGCCTTAGAAGGTGGGCAGCCCCAGCATTTT. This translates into CASALEGGQPQHF.

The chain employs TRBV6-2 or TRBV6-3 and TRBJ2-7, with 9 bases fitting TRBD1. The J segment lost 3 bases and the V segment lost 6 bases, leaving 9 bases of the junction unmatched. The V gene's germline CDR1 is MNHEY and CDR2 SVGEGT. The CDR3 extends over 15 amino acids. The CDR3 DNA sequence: TGTGCCAGCAGGACCCCGGGACAGGGAGGCTACGAGCAGTACTTC. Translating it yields CASRTPGQGGYEQYF.